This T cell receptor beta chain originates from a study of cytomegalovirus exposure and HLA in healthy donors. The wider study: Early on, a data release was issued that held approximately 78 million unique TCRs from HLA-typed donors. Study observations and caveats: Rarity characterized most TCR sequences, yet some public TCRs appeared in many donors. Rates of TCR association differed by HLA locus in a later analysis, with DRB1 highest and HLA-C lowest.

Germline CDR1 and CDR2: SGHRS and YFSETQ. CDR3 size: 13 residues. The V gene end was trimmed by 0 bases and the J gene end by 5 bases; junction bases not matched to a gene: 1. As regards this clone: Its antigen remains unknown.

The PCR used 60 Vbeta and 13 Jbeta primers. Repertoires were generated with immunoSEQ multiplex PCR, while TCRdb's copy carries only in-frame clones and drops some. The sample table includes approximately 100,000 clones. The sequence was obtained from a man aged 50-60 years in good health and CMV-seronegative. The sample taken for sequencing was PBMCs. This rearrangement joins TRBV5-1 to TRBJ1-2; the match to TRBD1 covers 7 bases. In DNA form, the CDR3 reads TGCGCCAGCAGCTTGGAACAGGGGTATGGCTACACCTTC. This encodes CASSLEQGYGYTF.